One and the same sample provided the 19 T cell receptor beta chains below, sequenced in a study of blood T cells in healthy people across ages. Combining a sample-barcoded 5' primer with a J-beta primer mix, a second PCR ran for roughly 6 to 12 cycles. TCRdb reanalysed the 5' RACE reads using MiXCR and keeps one entry per CDR3 protein. Of 1.5 million to 2 million distinct CDR3 sequences in the sample, 28% were seen once. Sequences were obtained from blood. These receptors were collected from a woman aged 25 to 39 in good health.

V is TRBV7-9 and J is TRBJ2-4, with D unclear. The CDR3 runs 14 residues. V lost 7 bases and J 0 bases, leaving 10 bases between the germline ends. Germline loops: CDR1 SEHNR, CDR2 FQNEAQ (reference sequence). In DNA form, the CDR3 reads TGTGCCAGCACCGCCTTAATAGCCAAAAACATTCAGTACTTC. It codes for CASTALIAKNIQYF.

This clonotype was recorded at least ten times. The V gene is TRBV29-1, the J gene TRBJ2-5; D unresolved. Germline CDR1 is SQVTM and CDR2 is ANQGSEA. Trimming left V 5 bases short and J 5 bases short, with 6 bases between. The CDR3 has 10 residues. The CDR3 protein is CSVSTETQYF. DNA of the CDR3: TGCAGCGTTTCCACGGAGACCCAGTACTTC.

A word on this clonotype: At one of its ends the junction is not consistent with the germline gene, which may arise from a read error. The V call is TRBV10-1, the J call TRBJ2-3; no clear D gene. Germline-derived CDR1 and CDR2 are WNHNN and SYGVQD (reference sequence). CDR3 length: 13 residues. The CDR3 coding sequence is TGCGCCACCAGTCCGGAGAACACAGATACGCAGTATTTT. It yields the protein CATSPENTDTQYF.

Concerning this clonotype: It may be a read error: a sequence one base away is much more abundant. This rearrangement joins TRBV29-1 to TRBJ2-7; TRBD1 might be the D (6 bases). The CDR3 spans 13 residues. Germline CDR1 is SQVTM and CDR2 is ANQGSEA. Trimming stripped 2 bases from V and 3 bases from J, with 11 bases between. The CDR3 DNA reads TGCAGCGTTGAAATCGCAGGGGACTACGAGCAGTACTTC. Translating gives CSVEIAGDYEQYF.

The DNA of the CDR3 is TGTGCCAGCAGCCCCAGTCGTGGCGAAGCGACCCAGTACTTC. Its translation is CASSPSRGEATQYF. This chain connects TRBV7-8 to TRBJ2-5; no firm D call. V was cut by 5 bases and J by 7 bases, with 17 bases left in between. The length of the CDR3 is 14 residues. Germline lookup yields CDR1 SGHVS and CDR2 FQNEAQ.

This clonotype was observed many times. The chain carries TRBV27 and TRBJ2-1; TRBD1 might be the D (6 bases). The CDR3 runs 15 residues. The V gene's germline CDR1 is MNHEY and CDR2 SMNVEV (reference sequence). The germline V and J ends were trimmed by 5 bases and 10 bases, with 21 bases remaining between them. The CDR3 region has the DNA TGTGCCAGCAGTGCCGACAGGACCTATGGATTCGAGCAGTTCTTC. Encoded protein: CASSADRTYGFEQFF.

V is TRBV14 and J is TRBJ1-5, with D possibly TRBD1 on 6 matching bases. Germline CDR1 is SGHDN and CDR2 is FVKESK. The CDR3 runs to 13 residues. Between the trimmed V and J ends, which lost 3 bases and 6 bases, there was a span of 9 bases. The CDR3 sequence is CASSQTGTQPQHF. CDR3 sequence (DNA): TGTGCCAGCAGCCAGACAGGTACTCAGCCCCAGCATTTT.

This clonotype was seen a handful of times. The J gene is TRBJ1-5, the V gene TRBV5-1; TRBD1 matches at 8 bases. From germline, CDR1 is SGHRS and CDR2 YFSETQ. Trimming took 4 bases from V and 9 from J; bases not matched to a gene: 9. The CDR3 sequence is 14 residues long. In DNA, the CDR3 is TGCGCCAGCAGCGAGACAGGGGCCGGAGGGCCCCAGCATTTT. Translation: CASSETGAGGPQHF.

The J gene is TRBJ2-2, the V gene TRBV7-9; maybe TRBD2 (5 bases). Per germline, CDR1 SEHNR and CDR2 FQNEAQ (reference sequence). CDR3 length: 13 residues. Deletions cut 3 bases from V and 6 bases from J, with 8 bases between. CDR3 nucleotides: TGTGCCAGCAGCTTTGGACTCGCCGGGGAGCTGTTTTTT. The encoded protein is CASSFGLAGELFF.

This clonotype came up a few times. V usage is TRBV28 and J usage is TRBJ2-5; weak D call: TRBD2 (5 bases). The CDR3 has 15 residues. Per the germline V gene, CDR1 is MDHEN and CDR2 is SYDVKM. Deletions cut 3 bases from V and 11 bases from J, with 22 bases between. CDR3 bases: TGTGCCAGCAGTTTTCTGGCTAGCTCTGACAATGAGCAGTACTTC. It is translated as CASSFLASSDNEQYF. Full variable domain (missing parts from reference TRBV28 and TRBJ2-5): DVKVTQSSRYLVKRTGEKVFLECVQDMDHENMFWYRQDPGLGLRLIYFSYDVKMKEKGDIPEGYSVSREKKERFSLILESASTNQTSMYLCASSFLASSDNEQYFGPGTRLLVL.

There are a few counts of this clonotype. V and J are TRBV5-4 and TRBJ2-1; 11 bases align to TRBD2. V lost 4 bases and J lost 7; bases outside the gene matches: 10. Germline CDR1 is SGHNT and CDR2 is YYREEE (reference sequence). The CDR3 length is 16 residues. The CDR3 protein is CASSGPTLAGANEQFF. Here the CDR3 DNA reads TGTGCCAGCAGCGGTCCAACACTAGCGGGGGCTAATGAGCAGTTCTTC.

There are a few counts of this clonotype. The rearrangement joins TRBV20-1 to TRBJ2-7; 14 bases agree with TRBD2. Per germline, CDR1 DFQATT and CDR2 SNEGSKA (reference sequence). The CDR3 is 15 amino acids. V lost 6 bases to trimming and J lost 5 bases; unmatched junction nucleotides: 9. CDR3 nucleotide sequence: TGCAGTGCAATGGGACTAGCGGGGGCGAGCCACGAGCAGTACTTC. It yields the protein CSAMGLAGASHEQYF.

This clonotype was counted only a few times. This chain joins TRBV5-1 and TRBJ2-1; TRBD2 aligns across 11 bases. This CDR3 has 18 residues. Germline V CDR1 and CDR2: SGHRS, YFSETQ. The ends lost 2 bases at V and 5 bases at J; junction bases unmatched: 12. This chain's CDR3 is CASSLSGASGGPHNEQFF. The CDR3 DNA is TGCGCCAGCAGCTTATCAGGGGCTAGCGGGGGGCCACACAATGAGCAGTTCTTC.

This clonotype was seen a few times. This sequence joins TRBV5-5 and TRBJ2-1; D gene ambiguous. The CDR3 has 13 amino acids. V was pared by 4 bases and J by 8 bases, with 13 bases between. The germline V gene has CDR1 SGHKS and CDR2 YYEKEE (reference sequence). This CDR3 is CASSPPGFYEQFF. The CDR3 coding sequence is TGTGCCAGCAGCCCGCCCGGCTTCTATGAGCAGTTCTTC.

This clonotype was picked up many times. This chain uses TRBV12-5 with TRBJ2-3; tentatively, D is TRBD2 (5 bases). Trimming left V 9 bases short and J 0 bases short, with 16 bases between. The germline V gene has CDR1 LGHNT and CDR2 FRNRAP. This CDR3 spans 15 amino acids. Here the CDR3 reads CASGGSHPSTDTQYF. Here the CDR3 DNA reads TGTGCTAGCGGAGGCAGTCATCCGAGCACAGATACGCAGTATTTT.

V and J are TRBV29-1 and TRBJ2-1; D may be TRBD1 or TRBD2 (7 bases each). CDR1 is SQVTM and CDR2 is ANQGSEA in the germline V gene. CDR3 length: 15 residues. The V end was cut by 2 bases, the J end by 6 bases, with 17 bases between. The CDR3 sequence: CSVEYWQGGFNEQFF. CDR3 nucleotides: TGCAGCGTTGAATACTGGCAGGGGGGGTTCAATGAGCAGTTCTTC.

This chain uses TRBV2 with TRBJ2-4; 7 nucleotides line up with TRBD2. Unmatched junction bases numbered 3, after V lost 1 base and J lost 3 bases. The CDR3 extends over 15 amino acids. The germline V gene encodes CDR1 SNHLY and CDR2 FYNNEI. The DNA for the CDR3 is TGTGCCAGCAGTGAAGGGGGGGGAGGCAAAAACATTCAGTACTTC. Its translation is CASSEGGGGKNIQYF.

The V call is TRBV21-1, the J call TRBJ2-1; the table names TRBD1, a call not compared with the DNA. TRBV21-1 is a listed pseudogene. The CDR3 is made up of 16 amino acids. The CDR3 DNA sequence: TGTGCCAGCAGCCCCCCCCCCGGGACAGGGTTCCATGAGCAGTTCTTC. It encodes CASSPPPGTGFHEQFF.

A note on this clonotype: The CDR3 carries no conserved terminal phenylalanine or tryptophan, so it likely arises from a read error. V and J are TRBV7-6 and TRBJ2-3; 11 bases line up with TRBD2. From germline, CDR1 is SGHVS and CDR2 FNYEAQ. CDR3 size: 16 residues. With V trimmed by 5 bases and J by 6 bases, 10 bases remained unmatched. The CDR3 sequence: CASSRPSGRWEDTQYL. As DNA, the CDR3 is TGTGCCAGCAGCAGGCCTAGCGGGAGGTGGGAGGATACGCAGTATTTA.